This record covers a single TCR beta chain. Its antigen is not identified. This entry belongs to a study of cytomegalovirus exposure and HLA in healthy donors. The CDR3 consists of 13 residues. Trimming left V 1 base short and J 13 bases short, with 15 bases between. The germline V gene encodes CDR1 SGHTA and CDR2 FQGNSA. Use of 60 Vbeta and 13 Jbeta primers characterized the PCR. TCRdb keeps only in-frame clones here, not all; method: immunoSEQ multiplex PCR. The sample holds some 120,000 clones, 74% seen once. Findings and caveats of the study: Productive rates of about 90% or about 30% were seen for most TCR beta V segments in an earlier analysis.

The J gene is TRBJ2-3, the V gene TRBV7-2; D perhaps matches TRBD2 (5 bases). This TCR was sampled from a man aged 25 to 45 in good health and CMV-seropositive. Sequencing input: PBMCs. The CDR3 region has the DNA TGTGCCAGCAGCTTAGAGAGCCAGCTGGAGGAGTATTTT. It specifies CASSLESQLEEYF. The whole variable domain, remainder taken from reference TRBV7-2 and TRBJ2-3, is GAGVSQSPSNKVTEKGKDVELRCDPISGHTALYWYRQSLGQGLEFLIYFQGNSAPDKSGLPSDRFSAERTGGSVSTLTIQRTQQEDSAVYLCASSLESQLEEYFGPGTRLTVL.